This TCR beta chain comes out of a study of blood T cell repertoires in COVID-19. Overall study: From T cells, B-cell-depleted T cells, or PBMCs came the material, which was cDNA or gDNA.

Using immunoSEQ multiplex PCR, the repertoire was profiled, and TCRdb retains in-frame clones only, with some absent. Altogether 9,500 to 11,000 clones are present, roughly 76% being singletons, with the ten largest covering more than 6.5%. CDR1 is SNHLY, CDR2 FYNNEI, per germline. This CDR3 comprises 13 residues. Trimming removed 6 bases at V and 3 bases at J, with 12 bases between. V gene TRBV2 combines with J gene TRBJ2-7; maybe TRBD1 (6 bases). This clonotype was obtained from a man aged 70-80 years with active COVID-19. Sample: peripheral blood. CDR3 sequence (DNA): TGTGCCAGCAGATCGGACAGCGTCTACGAGCAGTACTTC. This encodes CASRSDSVYEQYF.